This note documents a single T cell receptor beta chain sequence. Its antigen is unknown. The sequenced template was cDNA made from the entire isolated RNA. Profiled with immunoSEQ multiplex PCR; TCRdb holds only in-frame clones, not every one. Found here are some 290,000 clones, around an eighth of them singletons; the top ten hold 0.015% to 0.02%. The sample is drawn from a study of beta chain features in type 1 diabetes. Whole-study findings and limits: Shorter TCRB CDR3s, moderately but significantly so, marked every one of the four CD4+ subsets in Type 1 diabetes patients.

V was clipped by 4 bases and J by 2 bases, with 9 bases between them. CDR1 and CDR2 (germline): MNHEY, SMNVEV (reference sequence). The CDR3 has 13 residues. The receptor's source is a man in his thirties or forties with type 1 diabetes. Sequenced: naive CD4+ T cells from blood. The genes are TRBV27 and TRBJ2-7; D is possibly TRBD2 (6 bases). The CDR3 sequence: CASSWRAPYEQYF. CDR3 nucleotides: TGTGCCAGCAGTTGGAGGGCACCCTACGAGCAGTACTTC.